This TCR beta chain is from a study of TIL therapy for anti-PD-1-resistant metastatic lung cancer. Study background: Most patients had lung adenocarcinoma; a few tumors were EGFR-mutant, two ALK-rearranged; half smoked currently or formerly.

The immunoSEQ assay was v3. Generated by immunoSEQ multiplex PCR, the TCRdb table keeps only in-frame clones and is missing some. This sample carries some 60,000 clones, 55% to 75% of them seen once, and the ten largest clones take less than 8%. Sample time point: pre-treatment sample, taken before nivolumab and TIL therapy. This clone appeared a few times. Germline-derived CDR1 and CDR2 are LGHNA and YNFKEQ. The CDR3 has 16 amino acids. V lost 1 base and J 0 bases, leaving 11 bases between the germline ends. The TCR comes from a person aged 25 to 80 with non-small cell lung cancer. This chain joins TRBV4-2 and TRBJ2-3, with a weak D call TRBD1 (6 bases). Sequencing was performed on blood, taken at baseline. CDR3 sequence: CASSQVGQPSTDTQYF. The CDR3, as DNA: TGTGCCAGCAGCCAAGTTGGACAGCCTAGCACAGATACGCAGTATTTT.